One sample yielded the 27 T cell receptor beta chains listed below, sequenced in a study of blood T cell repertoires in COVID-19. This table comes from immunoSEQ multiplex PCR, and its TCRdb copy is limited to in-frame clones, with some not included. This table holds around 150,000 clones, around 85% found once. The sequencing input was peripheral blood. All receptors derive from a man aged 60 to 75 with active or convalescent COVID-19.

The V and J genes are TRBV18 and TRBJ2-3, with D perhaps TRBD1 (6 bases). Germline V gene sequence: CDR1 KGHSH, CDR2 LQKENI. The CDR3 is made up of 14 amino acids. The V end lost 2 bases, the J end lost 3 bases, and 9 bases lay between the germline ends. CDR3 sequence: CASSPVRGTDTQYF. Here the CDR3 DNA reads TGTGCCAGCTCACCAGTCAGGGGTACAGATACGCAGTATTTT. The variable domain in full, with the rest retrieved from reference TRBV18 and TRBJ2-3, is NAGVMQNPRHLVRRRGQEARLRCSPMKGHSHVYWYRQLPEEGLKFMVYLQKENIIDESGMPKERFSAEFPKEGPSILRIQQVVRGDSAAYFCASSPVRGTDTQYFGPGTRLTVL.

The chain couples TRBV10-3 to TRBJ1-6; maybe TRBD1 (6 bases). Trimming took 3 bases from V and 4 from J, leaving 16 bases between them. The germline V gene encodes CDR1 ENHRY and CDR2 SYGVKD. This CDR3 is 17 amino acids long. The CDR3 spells CAISDPPSGAYNSPLHF. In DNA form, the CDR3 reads TGTGCCATCAGTGACCCGCCGTCAGGGGCTTATAATTCACCCCTCCACTTT.

CDR3 residues: CASSLELAGAYTGELFF. As DNA, the CDR3 is TGTGCCAGCAGCTTGGAACTAGCGGGGGCCTACACCGGGGAGCTGTTTTTT. The chain has TRBV5-4 and TRBJ2-2; 11 positions agree with TRBD2. CDR1 and CDR2 from the germline V gene are SGHNT and YYREEE (reference sequence). V gave up 0 bases and J gave up 3 bases; unmatched junction bases: 4. The length of the CDR3 is 17 residues.

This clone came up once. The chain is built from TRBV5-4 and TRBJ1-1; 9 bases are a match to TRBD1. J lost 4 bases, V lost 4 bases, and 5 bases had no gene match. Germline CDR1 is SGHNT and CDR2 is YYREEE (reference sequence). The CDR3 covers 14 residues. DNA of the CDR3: TGTGCCAGCAGCGGGACAGGGCAGGGCACTGAAGCTTTCTTT. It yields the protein CASSGTGQGTEAFF.

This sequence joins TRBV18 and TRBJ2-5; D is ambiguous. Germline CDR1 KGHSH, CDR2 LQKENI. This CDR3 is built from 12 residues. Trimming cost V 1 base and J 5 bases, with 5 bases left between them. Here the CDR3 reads CASSPLGETQYF. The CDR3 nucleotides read TGTGCCAGCTCACCACTTGGCGAGACCCAGTACTTC.

The CDR3 spells CASSFRGSSYNSPLHF. The CDR3 region has the DNA TGTGCCAGCAGTTTTAGGGGAAGCTCCTATAATTCACCCCTCCACTTT. The V and J genes are TRBV28 and TRBJ1-6; D possibly corresponds to TRBD1 (5 bases). This CDR3 has 16 amino acids. The V gene lost 3 bases and the J gene lost 0 bases, with 9 bases spanning the gap. Germline V gene sequence: CDR1 MDHEN, CDR2 SYDVKM. The complete variable domain, with remaining parts taken from reference TRBV28 and TRBJ1-6, reads DVKVTQSSRYLVKRTGEKVFLECVQDMDHENMFWYRQDPGLGLRLIYFSYDVKMKEKGDIPEGYSVSREKKERFSLILESASTNQTSMYLCASSFRGSSYNSPLHFGNGTRLTVT.

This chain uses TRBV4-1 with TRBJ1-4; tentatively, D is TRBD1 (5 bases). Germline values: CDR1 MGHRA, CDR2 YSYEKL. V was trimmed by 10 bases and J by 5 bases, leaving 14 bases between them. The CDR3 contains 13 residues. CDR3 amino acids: CAIKTDTNEKLFF. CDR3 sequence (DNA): TGCGCCATTAAGACAGACACGAATGAAAAACTGTTTTTT.

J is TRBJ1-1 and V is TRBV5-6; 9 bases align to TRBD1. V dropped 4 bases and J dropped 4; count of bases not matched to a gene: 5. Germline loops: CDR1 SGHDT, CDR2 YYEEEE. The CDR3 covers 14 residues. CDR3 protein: CASSRDRVGTEAFF. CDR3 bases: TGTGCCAGCAGCAGGGACAGGGTTGGCACTGAAGCTTTCTTT.

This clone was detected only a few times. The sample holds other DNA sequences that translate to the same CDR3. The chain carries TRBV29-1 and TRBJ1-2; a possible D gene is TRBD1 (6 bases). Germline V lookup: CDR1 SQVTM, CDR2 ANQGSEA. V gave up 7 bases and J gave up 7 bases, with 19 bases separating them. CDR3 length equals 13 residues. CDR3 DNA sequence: TGCAGCGCCCTGAGGGGGGGCGGGGGTGGCTACACCTTC. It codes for CSALRGGGGGYTF.

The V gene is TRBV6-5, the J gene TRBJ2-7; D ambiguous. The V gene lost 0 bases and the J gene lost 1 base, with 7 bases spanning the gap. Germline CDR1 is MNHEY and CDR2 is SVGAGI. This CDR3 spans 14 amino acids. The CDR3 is CASSYSGSSYEQYF. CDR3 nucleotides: TGTGCCAGCAGTTACTCGGGCAGTTCCTACGAGCAGTACTTC.

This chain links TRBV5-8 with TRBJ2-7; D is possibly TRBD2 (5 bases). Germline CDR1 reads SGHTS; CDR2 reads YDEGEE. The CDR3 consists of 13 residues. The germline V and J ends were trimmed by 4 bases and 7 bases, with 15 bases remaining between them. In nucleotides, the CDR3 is TGTGCCAGCAGCCCCGGACTTGCCAGAGAGCAGTACTTC. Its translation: CASSPGLAREQYF.

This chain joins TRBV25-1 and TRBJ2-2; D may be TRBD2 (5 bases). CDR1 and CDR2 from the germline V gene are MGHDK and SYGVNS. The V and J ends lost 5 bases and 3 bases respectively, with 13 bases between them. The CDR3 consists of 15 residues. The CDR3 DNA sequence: TGTGCCAGCAGTCCCCCCACCGGGGACACCGGGGAGCTGTTTTTT. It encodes CASSPPTGDTGELFF.

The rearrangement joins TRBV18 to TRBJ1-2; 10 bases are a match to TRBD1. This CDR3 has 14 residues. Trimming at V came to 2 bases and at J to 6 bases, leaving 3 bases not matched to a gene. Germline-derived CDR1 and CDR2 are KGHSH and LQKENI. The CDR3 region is CASSPDRGRDGYTF. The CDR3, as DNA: TGTGCCAGCTCACCAGACAGGGGGCGTGATGGCTACACCTTC.

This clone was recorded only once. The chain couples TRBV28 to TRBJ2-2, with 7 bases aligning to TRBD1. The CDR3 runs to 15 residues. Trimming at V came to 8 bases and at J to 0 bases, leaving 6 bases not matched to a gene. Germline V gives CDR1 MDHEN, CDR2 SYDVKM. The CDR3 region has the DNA TGTGCCAGCTCAAGGACAGGACCGAACACCGGGGAGCTGTTTTTT. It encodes CASSRTGPNTGELFF.

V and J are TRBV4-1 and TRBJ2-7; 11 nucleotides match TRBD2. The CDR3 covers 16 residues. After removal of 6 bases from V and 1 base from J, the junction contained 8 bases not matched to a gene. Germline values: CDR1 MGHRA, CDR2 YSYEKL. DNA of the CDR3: TGCGCCAGCAGTCTCCGTTTAGCGGGGGGGTCCTACGAGCAGTACTTC. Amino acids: CASSLRLAGGSYEQYF.

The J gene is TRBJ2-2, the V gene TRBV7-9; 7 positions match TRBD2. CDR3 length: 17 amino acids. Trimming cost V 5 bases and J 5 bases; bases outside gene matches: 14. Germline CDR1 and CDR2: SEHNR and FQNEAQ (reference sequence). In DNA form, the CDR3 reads TGTGCCAGCAGCCCCCGGGGTCACGGGAGGACGACCGGGGAGCTGTTTTTT. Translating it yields CASSPRGHGRTTGELFF. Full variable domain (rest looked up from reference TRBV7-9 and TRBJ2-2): DTGVSQNPRHKITKRGQNVTFRCDPISEHNRLYWYRQTLGQGPEFLTYFQNEAQLEKSRLLSDRFSAERPKGSFSTLEIQRTEQGDSAMYLCASSPRGHGRTTGELFFGEGSRLTVL.

The CDR3 DNA reads TGCGCCAGCAGCTTGAATACAGGGACCACTGAAGCTTTCTTT. It yields the protein CASSLNTGTTEAFF. The chain combines TRBV5-1 with TRBJ1-1; D might be TRBD1 (6 bases). CDR3 length: 14 amino acids. The V end lost 1 base, the J end lost 4 bases, and 11 bases lay between the germline ends. Per the germline V gene, CDR1 is SGHRS and CDR2 is YFSETQ.

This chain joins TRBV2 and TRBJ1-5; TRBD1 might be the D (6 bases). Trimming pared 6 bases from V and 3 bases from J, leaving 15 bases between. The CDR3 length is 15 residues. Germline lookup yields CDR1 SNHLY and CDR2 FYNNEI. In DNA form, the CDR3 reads TGTGCCAGCAGAGCCCCTGGACAGTTCAATCAGCCCCAGCATTTT. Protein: CASRAPGQFNQPQHF. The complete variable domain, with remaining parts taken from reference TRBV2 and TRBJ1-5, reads EPEVTQTPSHQVTQMGQEVILRCVPISNHLYFYWYRQILGQKVEFLVSFYNNEISEKSEIFDDQFSVERPDGSNFTLKIRSTKLEDSAMYFCASRAPGQFNQPQHFGDGTRLSIL.

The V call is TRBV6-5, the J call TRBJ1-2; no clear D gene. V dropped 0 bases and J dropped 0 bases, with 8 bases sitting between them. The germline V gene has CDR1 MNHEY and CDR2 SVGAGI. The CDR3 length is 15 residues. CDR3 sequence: CASSYSDLANYGYTF. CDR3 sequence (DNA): TGTGCCAGCAGTTACTCCGACCTAGCTAACTATGGCTACACCTTC.

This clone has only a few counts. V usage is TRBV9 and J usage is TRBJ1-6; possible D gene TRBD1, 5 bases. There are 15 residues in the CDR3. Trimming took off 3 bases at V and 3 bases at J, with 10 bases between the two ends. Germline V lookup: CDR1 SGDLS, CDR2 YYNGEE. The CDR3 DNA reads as TGTGCCAGCAGCGCCAGACAGTTCTATAATTCACCCCTCCACTTT. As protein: CASSARQFYNSPLHF.

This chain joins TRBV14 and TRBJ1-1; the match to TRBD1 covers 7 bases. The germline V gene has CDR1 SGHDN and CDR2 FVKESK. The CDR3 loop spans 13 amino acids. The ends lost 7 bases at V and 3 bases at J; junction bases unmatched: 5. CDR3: CASTRQGDTEAFF. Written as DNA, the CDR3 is TGTGCCAGCACCAGGCAGGGGGACACTGAAGCTTTCTTT.

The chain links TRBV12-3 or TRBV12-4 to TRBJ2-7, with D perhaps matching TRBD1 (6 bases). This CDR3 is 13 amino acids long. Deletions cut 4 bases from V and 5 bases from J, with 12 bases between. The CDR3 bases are TGTGCCAGCAGTTGGGACAAGCTTAACGAGCAGTACTTC. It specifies CASSWDKLNEQYF.

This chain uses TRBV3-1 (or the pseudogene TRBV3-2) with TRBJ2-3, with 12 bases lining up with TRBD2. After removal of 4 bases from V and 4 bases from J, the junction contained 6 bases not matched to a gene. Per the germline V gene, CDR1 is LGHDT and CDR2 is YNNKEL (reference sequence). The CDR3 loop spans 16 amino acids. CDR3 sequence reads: CASSLRLAGAADTQYF. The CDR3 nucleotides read TGTGCCAGCAGCCTACGACTAGCGGGAGCGGCAGATACGCAGTATTTT.

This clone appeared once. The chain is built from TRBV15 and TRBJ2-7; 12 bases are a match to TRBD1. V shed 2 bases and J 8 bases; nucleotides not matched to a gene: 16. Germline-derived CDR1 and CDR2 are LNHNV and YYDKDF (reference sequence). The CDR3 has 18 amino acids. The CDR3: CATSRSEDRDRGRGQQYF. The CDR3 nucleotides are TGTGCCACCAGCAGATCCGAGGACCGGGACAGGGGGCGCGGCCAGCAGTACTTC.

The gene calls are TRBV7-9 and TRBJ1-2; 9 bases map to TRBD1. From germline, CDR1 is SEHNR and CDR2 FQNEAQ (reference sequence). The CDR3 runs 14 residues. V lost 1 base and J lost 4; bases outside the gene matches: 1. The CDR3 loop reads CASSLGQGGYGYTF. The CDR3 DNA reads TGTGCCAGCAGCTTAGGACAGGGGGGCTATGGCTACACCTTC.

The CDR3 here is CASSAGGNEQFF. CDR3 coding DNA: TGTGCCAGCAGTGCGGGGGGGAATGAGCAGTTCTTC. The chain carries TRBV2 and TRBJ2-1; 8 bases fit TRBD2. Per germline, CDR1 SNHLY and CDR2 FYNNEI. Losses at the gene ends were 4 bases for V and 7 bases for J; bases not matched to a gene: 0. The CDR3 loop spans 12 amino acids. The complete variable domain, with remaining parts taken from reference TRBV2 and TRBJ2-1, reads EPEVTQTPSHQVTQMGQEVILRCVPISNHLYFYWYRQILGQKVEFLVSFYNNEISEKSEIFDDQFSVERPDGSNFTLKIRSTKLEDSAMYFCASSAGGNEQFFGPGTRLTVL.

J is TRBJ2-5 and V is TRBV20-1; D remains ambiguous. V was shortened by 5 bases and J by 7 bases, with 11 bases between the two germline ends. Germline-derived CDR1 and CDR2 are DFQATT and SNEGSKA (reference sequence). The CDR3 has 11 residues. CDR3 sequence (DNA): TGCAGTGCTGTCCACGCCGGGACCCAGTACTTC. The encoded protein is CSAVHAGTQYF.